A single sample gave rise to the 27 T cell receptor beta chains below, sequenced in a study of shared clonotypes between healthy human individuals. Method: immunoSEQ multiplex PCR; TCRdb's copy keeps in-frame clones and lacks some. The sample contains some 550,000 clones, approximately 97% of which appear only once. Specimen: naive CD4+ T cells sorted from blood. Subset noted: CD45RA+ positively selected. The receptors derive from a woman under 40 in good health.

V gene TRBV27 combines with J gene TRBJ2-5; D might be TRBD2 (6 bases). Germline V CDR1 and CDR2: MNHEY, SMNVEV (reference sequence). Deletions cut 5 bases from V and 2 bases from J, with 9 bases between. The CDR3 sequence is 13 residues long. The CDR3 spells CASSQREQETQYF. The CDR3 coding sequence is TGTGCCAGCAGTCAACGGGAGCAAGAGACCCAGTACTTC.

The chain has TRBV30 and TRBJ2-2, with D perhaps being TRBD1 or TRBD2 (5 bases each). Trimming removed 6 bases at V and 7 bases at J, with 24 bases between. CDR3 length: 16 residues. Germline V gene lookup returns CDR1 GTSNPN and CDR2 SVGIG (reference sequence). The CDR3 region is CACSRRDDRSGGELFF. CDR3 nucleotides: TGTGCCTGCTCCCGTAGGGACGATCGAAGCGGCGGGGAGCTGTTTTTT.

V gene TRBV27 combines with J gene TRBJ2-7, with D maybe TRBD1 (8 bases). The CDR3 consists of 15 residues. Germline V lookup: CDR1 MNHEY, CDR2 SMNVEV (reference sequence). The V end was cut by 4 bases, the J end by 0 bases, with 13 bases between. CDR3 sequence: CASSSYRGGSYEQYF. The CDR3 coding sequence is TGTGCCAGCAGTTCCTACAGGGGGGGCTCCTACGAGCAGTACTTC.

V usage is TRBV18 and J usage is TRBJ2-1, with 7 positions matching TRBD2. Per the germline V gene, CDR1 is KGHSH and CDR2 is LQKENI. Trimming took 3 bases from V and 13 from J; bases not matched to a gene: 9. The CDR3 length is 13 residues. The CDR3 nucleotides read TGTGCCAGCTCACCTACTCTAGCGGCCCTACAGTTCTTC. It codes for CASSPTLAALQFF.

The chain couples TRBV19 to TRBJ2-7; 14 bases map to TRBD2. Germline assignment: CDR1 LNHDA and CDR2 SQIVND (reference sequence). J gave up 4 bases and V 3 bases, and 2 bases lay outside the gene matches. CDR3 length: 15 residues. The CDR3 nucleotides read TGTGCCAGTAGTATGGGACTAGCGGGGGATTACGAGCAGTACTTC. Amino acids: CASSMGLAGDYEQYF.

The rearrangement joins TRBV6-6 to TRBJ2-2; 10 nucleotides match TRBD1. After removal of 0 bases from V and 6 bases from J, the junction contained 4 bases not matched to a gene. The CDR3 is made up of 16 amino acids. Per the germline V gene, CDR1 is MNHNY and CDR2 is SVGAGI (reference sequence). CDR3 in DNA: TGTGCCAGCAGTTACTCGCGGGACAGGGGATCCGGGGAGCTGTTTTTT. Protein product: CASSYSRDRGSGELFF.

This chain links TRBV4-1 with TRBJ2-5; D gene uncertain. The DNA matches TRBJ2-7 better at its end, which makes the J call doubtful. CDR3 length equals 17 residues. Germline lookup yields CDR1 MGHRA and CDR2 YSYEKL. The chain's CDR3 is CASSSRATAEVSYEQYF. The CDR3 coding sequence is TGCGCCAGCAGCTCTCGAGCCACCGCAGAGGTCTCCTACGAGCAGTACTTC.

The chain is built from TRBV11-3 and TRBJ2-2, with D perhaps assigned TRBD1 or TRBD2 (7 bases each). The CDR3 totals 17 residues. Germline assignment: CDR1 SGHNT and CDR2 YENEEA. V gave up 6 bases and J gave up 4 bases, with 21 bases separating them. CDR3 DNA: TGTGCCAGCAGTCGAGCAGGGGGAGGGCCGGGCACCGGGGAGCTGTTTTTT. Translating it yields CASSRAGGGPGTGELFF.

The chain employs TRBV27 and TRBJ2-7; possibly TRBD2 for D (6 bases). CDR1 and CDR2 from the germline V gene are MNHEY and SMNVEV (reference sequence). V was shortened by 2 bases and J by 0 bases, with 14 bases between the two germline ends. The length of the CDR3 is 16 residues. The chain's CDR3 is CASSLGLAQSSYEQYF. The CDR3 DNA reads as TGTGCCAGCAGTTTAGGTCTAGCGCAGAGCTCCTACGAGCAGTACTTC.

This CDR3 reads CATDRTWMETEAFF. CDR3 sequence (DNA): TGCGCCACGGACCGGACTTGGATGGAGACTGAAGCTTTCTTT. The V and J genes are TRBV23-1 and TRBJ1-1; D gene ambiguous. TRBV23-1 is flagged as an ORF with uncertain function. The V and J ends lost 10 bases and 5 bases respectively, with 20 bases between them. The CDR3 consists of 14 residues.

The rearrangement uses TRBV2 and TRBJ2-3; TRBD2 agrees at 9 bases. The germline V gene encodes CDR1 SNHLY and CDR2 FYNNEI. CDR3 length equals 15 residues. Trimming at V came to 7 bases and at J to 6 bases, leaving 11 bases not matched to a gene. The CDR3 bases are TGTGCCAGCACCCGCGGGGGGGCGGGGACGGATACGCAGTATTTT. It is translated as CASTRGGAGTDTQYF.

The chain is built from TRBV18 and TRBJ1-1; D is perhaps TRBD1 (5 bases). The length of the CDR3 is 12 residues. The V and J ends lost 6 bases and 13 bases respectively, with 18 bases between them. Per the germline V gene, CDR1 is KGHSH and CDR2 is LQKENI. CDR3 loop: CASSRGQTQGFF. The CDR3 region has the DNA TGTGCCAGCTCGCGCGGGCAGACCCAGGGTTTCTTT.

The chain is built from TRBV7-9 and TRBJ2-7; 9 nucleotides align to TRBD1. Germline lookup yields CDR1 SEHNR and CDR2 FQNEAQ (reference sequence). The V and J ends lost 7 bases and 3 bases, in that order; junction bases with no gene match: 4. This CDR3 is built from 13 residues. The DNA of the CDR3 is TGTGCCAGCACCGGGACAGGGTTCTACGAGCAGTACTTC. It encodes CASTGTGFYEQYF.

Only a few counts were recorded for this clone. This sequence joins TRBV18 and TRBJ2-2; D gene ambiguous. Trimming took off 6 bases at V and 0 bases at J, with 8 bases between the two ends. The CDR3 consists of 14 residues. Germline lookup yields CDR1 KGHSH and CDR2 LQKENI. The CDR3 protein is CASSKPANTGELFF. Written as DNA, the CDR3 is TGTGCCAGCTCTAAGCCGGCGAACACCGGGGAGCTGTTTTTT.

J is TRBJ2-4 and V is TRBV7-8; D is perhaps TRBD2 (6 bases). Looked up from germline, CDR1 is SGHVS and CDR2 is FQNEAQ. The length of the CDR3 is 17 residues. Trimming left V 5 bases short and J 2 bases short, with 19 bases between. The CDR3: CASSPSQTRITKNIQYF. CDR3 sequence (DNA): TGTGCCAGCAGCCCCTCCCAGACTAGGATTACCAAAAACATTCAGTACTTC.

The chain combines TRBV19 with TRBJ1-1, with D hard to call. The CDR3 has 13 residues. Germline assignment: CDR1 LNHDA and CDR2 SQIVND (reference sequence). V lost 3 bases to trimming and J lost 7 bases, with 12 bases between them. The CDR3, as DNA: TGTGCCAGTAGTATCCCTAGACTCGGTGAAGCTTTCTTT. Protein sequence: CASSIPRLGEAFF.

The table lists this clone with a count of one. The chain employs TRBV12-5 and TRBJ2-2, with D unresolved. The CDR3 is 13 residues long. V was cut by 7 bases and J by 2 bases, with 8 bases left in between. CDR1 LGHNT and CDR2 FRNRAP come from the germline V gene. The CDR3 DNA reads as TGTGCTAGTGTGGCGGCAAACACCGGGGAGCTGTTTTTT. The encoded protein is CASVAANTGELFF.

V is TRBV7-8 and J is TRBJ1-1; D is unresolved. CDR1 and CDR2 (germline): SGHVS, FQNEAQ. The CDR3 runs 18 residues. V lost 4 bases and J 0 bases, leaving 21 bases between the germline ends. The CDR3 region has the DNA TGTGCCAGCAGCTACTCGAAGGCCCCGCCCGAAATGAACACTGAAGCTTTCTTT. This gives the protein CASSYSKAPPEMNTEAFF. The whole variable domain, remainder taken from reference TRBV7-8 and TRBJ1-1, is GAGVSQSPRYKVAKRGQDVALRCDPISGHVSLFWYQQALGQGPEFLTYFQNEAQLDKSGLPSDRFFAERPEGSVSTLKIQRTQQEDSAVYLCASSYSKAPPEMNTEAFFGQGTRLTVV.

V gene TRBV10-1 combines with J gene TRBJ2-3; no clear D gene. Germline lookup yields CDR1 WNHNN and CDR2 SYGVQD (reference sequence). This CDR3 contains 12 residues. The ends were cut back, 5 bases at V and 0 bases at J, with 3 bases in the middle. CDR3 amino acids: CASSLSTDTQYF. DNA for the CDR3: TGCGCCAGCAGTTTAAGCACAGATACGCAGTATTTT.

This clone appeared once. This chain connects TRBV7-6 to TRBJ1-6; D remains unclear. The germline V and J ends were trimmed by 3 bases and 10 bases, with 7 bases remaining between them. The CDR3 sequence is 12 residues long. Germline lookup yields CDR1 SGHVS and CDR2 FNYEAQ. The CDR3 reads CASSFKGSPLHF. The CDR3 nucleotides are TGTGCCAGCAGCTTTAAAGGGTCACCCCTCCACTTT.

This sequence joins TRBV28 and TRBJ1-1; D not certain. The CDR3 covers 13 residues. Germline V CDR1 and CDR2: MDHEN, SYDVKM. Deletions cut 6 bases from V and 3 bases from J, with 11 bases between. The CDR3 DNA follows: TGTGCCAGCAGCGAAAGACTATACACTGAAGCTTTCTTT. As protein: CASSERLYTEAFF.

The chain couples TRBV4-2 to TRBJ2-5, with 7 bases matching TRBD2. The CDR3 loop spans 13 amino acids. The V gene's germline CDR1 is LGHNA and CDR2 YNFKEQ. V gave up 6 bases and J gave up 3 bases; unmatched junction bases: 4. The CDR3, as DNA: TGTGCCAGCAGAGGGAGGGCCGAAGAGACCCAGTACTTC. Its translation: CASRGRAEETQYF.

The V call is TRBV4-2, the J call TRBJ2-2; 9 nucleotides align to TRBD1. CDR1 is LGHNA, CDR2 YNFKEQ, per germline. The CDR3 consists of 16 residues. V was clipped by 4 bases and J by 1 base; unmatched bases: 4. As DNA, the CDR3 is TGTGCCAGCAGCCCGACGACAGGGGGGAACACCGGGGAGCTGTTTTTT. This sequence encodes CASSPTTGGNTGELFF.

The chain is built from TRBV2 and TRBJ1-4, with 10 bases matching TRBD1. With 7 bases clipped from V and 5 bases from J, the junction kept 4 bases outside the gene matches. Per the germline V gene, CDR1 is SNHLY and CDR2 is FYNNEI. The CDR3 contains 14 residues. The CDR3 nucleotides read TGTGCCAGCACTTTGACAGGGGGCAATGAAAAACTGTTTTTT. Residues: CASTLTGGNEKLFF. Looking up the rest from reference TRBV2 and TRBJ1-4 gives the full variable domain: EPEVTQTPSHQVTQMGQEVILRCVPISNHLYFYWYRQILGQKVEFLVSFYNNEISEKSEIFDDQFSVERPDGSNFTLKIRSTKLEDSAMYFCASTLTGGNEKLFFGSGTQLSVL.

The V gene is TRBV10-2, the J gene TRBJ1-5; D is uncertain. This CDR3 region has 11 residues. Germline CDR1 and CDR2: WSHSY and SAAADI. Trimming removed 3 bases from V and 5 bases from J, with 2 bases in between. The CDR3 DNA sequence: TGCGCCAGCAGTGAAGATCAGCCCCAGCATTTT. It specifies CASSEDQPQHF.

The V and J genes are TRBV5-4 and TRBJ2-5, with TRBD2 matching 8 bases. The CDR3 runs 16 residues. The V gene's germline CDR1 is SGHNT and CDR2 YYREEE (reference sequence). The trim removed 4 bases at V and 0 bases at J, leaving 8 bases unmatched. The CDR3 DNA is TGTGCCAGCAGCCCTCCCCCTAGCGGGTACCAAGAGACCCAGTACTTC. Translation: CASSPPPSGYQETQYF.

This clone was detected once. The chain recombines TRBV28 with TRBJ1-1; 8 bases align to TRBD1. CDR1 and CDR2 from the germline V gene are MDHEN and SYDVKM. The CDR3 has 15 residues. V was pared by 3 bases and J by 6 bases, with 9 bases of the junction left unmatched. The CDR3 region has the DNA TGTGCCAGCAGTTTCCCCCAGGGGGCGAATCCTGAAGCTTTCTTT. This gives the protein CASSFPQGANPEAFF. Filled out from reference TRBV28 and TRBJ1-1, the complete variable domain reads DVKVTQSSRYLVKRTGEKVFLECVQDMDHENMFWYRQDPGLGLRLIYFSYDVKMKEKGDIPEGYSVSREKKERFSLILESASTNQTSMYLCASSFPQGANPEAFFGQGTRLTVV.